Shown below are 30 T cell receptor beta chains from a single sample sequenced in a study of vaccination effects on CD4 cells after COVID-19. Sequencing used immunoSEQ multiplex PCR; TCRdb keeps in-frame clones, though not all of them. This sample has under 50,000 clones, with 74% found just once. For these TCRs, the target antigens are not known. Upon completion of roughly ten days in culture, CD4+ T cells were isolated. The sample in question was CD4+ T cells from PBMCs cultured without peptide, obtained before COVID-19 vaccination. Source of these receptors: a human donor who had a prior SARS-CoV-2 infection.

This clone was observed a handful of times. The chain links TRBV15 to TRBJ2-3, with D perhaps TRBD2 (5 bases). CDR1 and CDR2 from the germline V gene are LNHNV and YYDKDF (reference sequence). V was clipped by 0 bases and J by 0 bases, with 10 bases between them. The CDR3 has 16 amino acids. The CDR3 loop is CATSRDSSGSTDTQYF. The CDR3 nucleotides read TGTGCCACCAGCAGAGATTCGAGCGGTAGCACAGATACGCAGTATTTT.

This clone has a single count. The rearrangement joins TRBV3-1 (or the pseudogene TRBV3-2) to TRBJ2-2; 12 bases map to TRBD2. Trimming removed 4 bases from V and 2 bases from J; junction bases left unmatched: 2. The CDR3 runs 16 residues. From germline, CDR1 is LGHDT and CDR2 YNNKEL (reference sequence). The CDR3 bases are TGTGCCAGCAGCCTTGGACTAGCGGGAAACACCGGGGAGCTGTTTTTT. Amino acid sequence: CASSLGLAGNTGELFF.

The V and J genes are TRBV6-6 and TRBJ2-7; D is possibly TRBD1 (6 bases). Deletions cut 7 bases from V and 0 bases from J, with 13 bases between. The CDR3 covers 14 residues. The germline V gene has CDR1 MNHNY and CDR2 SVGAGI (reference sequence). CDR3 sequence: CASIPDRYSYEQYF. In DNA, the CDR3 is TGTGCCAGCATTCCAGACAGGTACTCCTACGAGCAGTACTTC.

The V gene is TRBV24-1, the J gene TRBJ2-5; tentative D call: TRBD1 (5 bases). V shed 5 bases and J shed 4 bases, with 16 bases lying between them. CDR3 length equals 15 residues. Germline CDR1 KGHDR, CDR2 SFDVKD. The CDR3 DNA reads TGTGCCACCAGTGTTAAAGGGGAAGGGTTAGAGACCCAGTACTTC. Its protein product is CATSVKGEGLETQYF.

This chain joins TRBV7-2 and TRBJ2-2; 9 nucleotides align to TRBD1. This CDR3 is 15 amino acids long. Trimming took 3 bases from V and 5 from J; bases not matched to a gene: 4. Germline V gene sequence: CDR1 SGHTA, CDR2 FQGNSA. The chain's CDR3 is CASSLDRGRTGELFF. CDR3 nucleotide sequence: TGTGCCAGCAGCTTGGACAGGGGACGAACCGGGGAGCTGTTTTTT.

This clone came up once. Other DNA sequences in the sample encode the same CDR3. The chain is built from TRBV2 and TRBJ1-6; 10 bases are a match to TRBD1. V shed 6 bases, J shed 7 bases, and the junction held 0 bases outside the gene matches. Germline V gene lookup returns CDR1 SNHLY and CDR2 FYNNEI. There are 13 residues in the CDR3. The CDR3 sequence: CASRGQGNSPLHF. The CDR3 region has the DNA TGTGCCAGCAGGGGACAGGGGAATTCACCCCTCCACTTT.

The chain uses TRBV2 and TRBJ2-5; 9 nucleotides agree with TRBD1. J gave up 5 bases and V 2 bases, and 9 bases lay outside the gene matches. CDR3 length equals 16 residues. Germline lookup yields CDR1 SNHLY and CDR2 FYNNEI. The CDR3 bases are TGTGCCAGCAGTGAAATTCTTTGGGACAGGGAGGAGACCCAGTACTTC. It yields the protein CASSEILWDREETQYF.

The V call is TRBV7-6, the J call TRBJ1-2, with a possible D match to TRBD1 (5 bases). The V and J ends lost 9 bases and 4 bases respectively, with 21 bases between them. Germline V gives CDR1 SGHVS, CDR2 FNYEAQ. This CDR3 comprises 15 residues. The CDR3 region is CARRGPGRIFYGYTF. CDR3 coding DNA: TGTGCCAGGCGTGGACCGGGACGGATCTTCTATGGCTACACCTTC.

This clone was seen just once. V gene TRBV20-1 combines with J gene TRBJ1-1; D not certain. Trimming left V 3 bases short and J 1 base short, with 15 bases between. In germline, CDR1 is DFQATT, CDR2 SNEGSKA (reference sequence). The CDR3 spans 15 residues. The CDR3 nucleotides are TGCAGTGCTAGTTTGGCAGAGCACGGGAACACTGAAGCTTTCTTT. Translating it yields CSASLAEHGNTEAFF.

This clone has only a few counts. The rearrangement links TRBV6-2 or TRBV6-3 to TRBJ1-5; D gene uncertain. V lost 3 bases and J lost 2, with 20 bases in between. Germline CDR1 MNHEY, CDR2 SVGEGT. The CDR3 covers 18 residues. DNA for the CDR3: TGTGCCAGCAGTTATTCGAAGGGAAGGGCCCTTCGCAATCAGCCCCAGCATTTT. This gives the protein CASSYSKGRALRNQPQHF.

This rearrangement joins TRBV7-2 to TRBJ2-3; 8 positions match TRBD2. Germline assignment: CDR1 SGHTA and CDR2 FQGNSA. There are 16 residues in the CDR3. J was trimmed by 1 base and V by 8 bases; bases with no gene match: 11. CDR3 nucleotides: TGTGCCAGCCGGCGGTCACGGGAGGGTGGCACAGATACGCAGTATTTT. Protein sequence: CASRRSREGGTDTQYF.

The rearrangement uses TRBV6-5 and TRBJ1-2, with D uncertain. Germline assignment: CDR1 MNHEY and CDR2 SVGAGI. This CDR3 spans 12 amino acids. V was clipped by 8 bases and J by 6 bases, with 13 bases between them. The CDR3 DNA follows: TGTGCCAGCCGGATCCTCATTGATGGCTACACCTTC. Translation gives CASRILIDGYTF.

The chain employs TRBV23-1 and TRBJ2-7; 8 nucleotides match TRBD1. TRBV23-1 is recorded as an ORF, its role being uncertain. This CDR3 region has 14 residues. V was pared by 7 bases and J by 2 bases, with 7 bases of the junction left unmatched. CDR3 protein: CASTPGQATYEQYF. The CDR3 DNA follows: TGCGCCAGCACCCCGGGACAGGCGACCTACGAGCAGTACTTC.

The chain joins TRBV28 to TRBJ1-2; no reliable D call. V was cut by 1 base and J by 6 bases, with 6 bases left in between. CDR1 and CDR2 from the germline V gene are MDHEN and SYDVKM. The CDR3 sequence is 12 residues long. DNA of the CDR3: TGTGCCAGCAGTTTATCGGGGAATGGCTACACCTTC. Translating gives CASSLSGNGYTF.

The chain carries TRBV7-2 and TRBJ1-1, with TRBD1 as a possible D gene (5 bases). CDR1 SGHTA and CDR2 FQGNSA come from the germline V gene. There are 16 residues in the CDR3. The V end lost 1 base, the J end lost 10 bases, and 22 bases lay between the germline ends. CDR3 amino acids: CASSLGGTGLLNRAFF. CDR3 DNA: TGTGCCAGCAGCTTAGGGGGAACAGGCCTCTTGAACCGAGCTTTCTTT.

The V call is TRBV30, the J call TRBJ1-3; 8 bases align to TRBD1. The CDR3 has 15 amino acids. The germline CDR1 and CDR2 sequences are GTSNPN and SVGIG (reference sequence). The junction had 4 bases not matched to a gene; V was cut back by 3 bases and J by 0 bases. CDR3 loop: CAWRRTGSSGNTIYF. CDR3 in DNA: TGTGCCTGGAGGCGGACAGGGAGCTCTGGAAACACCATATATTTT.

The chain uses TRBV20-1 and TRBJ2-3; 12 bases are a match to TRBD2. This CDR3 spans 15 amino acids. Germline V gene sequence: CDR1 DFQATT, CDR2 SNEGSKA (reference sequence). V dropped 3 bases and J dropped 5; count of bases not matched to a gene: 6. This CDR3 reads CSASDGLAGRDTQYF. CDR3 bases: TGCAGTGCTAGTGATGGACTAGCGGGGAGAGATACGCAGTATTTT.

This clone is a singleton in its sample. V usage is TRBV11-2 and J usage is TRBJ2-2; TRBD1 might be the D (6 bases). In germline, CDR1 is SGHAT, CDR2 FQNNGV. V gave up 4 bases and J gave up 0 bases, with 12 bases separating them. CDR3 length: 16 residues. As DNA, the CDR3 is TGTGCCAGCAGCTCCGGCGGACAGTCGAACACCGGGGAGCTGTTTTTT. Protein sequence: CASSSGGQSNTGELFF.

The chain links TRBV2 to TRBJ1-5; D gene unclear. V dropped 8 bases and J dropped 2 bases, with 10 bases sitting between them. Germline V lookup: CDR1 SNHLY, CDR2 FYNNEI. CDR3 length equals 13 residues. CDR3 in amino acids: CASGGGGNQPQHF. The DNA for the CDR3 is TGTGCCAGCGGAGGCGGCGGCAATCAGCCCCAGCATTTT.

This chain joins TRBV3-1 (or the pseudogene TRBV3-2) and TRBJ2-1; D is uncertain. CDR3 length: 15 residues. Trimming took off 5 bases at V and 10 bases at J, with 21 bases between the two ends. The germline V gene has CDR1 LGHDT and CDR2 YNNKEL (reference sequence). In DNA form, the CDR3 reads TGTGCCAGCAGCTTAACGTATAAGTCAGCATACGAGCAGTTCTTC. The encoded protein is CASSLTYKSAYEQFF.

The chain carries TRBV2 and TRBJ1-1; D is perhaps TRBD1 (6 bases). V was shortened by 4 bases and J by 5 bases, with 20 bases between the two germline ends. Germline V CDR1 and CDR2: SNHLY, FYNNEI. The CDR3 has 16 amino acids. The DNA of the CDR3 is TGTGCCAGCAGTGCAGAGCAGGGGTTCCTAGGGACTGAAGCTTTCTTT. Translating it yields CASSAEQGFLGTEAFF. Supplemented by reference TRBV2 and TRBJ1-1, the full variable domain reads EPEVTQTPSHQVTQMGQEVILRCVPISNHLYFYWYRQILGQKVEFLVSFYNNEISEKSEIFDDQFSVERPDGSNFTLKIRSTKLEDSAMYFCASSAEQGFLGTEAFFGQGTRLTVV.

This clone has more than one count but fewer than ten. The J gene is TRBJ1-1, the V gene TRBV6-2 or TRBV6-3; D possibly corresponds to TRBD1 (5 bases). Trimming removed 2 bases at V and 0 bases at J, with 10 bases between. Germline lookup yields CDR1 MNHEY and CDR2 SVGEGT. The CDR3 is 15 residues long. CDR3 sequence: CASSYPDILNTEAFF. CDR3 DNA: TGTGCCAGCAGTTACCCGGACATCTTGAACACTGAAGCTTTCTTT.

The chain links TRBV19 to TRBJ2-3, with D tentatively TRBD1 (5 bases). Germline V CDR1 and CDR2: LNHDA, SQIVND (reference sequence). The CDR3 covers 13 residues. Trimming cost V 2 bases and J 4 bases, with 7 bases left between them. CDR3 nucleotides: TGTGCCAGTAGTATAAGGGGCGCAGATACGCAGTATTTT. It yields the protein CASSIRGADTQYF.

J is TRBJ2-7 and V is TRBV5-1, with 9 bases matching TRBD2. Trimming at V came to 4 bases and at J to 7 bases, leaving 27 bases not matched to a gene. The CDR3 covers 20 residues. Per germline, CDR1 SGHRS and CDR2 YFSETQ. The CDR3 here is CASSPRLITSGPVSVEEQYF. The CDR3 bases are TGCGCCAGCAGCCCACGCCTCATTACTAGCGGGCCTGTCTCGGTTGAAGAGCAGTACTTC.

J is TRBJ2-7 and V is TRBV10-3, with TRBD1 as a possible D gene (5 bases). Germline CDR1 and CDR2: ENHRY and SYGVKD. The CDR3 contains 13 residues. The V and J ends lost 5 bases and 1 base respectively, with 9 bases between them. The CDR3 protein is CAISTTVSYEQYF. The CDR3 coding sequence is TGTGCCATCAGTACGACAGTTTCCTACGAGCAGTACTTC.

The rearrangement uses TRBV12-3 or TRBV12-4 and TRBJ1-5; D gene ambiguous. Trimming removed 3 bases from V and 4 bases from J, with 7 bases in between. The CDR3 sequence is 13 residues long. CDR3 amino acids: CASSFTKNQPQHF. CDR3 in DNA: TGTGCCAGCAGTTTTACCAAGAATCAGCCCCAGCATTTT.

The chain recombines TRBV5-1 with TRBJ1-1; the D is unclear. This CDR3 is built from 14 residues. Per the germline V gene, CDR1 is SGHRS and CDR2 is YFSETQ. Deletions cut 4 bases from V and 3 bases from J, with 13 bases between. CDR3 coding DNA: TGCGCCAGCAGCGCCTTAAGTGGGGACACTGAAGCTTTCTTT. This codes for CASSALSGDTEAFF.

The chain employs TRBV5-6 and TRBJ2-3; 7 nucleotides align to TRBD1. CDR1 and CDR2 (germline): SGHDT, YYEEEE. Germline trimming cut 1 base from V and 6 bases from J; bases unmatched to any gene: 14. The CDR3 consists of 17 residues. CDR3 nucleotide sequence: TGTGCCAGCAGCTTGTCAGACCCCTTAAAGGGGGCGGATACGCAGTATTTT. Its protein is CASSLSDPLKGADTQYF.

The CDR3 DNA sequence: TGTGCCAGCAGCTTGACTAGTCGGGAGACCCAGTACTTC. Amino acids: CASSLTSRETQYF. The rearrangement uses TRBV7-2 and TRBJ2-5; perhaps TRBD2 as D (6 bases). The germline V gene has CDR1 SGHTA and CDR2 FQGNSA. This CDR3 spans 13 amino acids. V lost 3 bases to trimming and J lost 5 bases, with 10 bases between them.

The CDR3 DNA is TGTGCCAGCAGCCGACACCCAATAGGAACGGTTTTCTTT. The encoded protein is CASSRHPIGTVFF. The chain is built from TRBV11-3 and TRBJ1-1; no clear D gene. Trimming shortened V by 5 bases and J by 13 bases, and 20 bases separated the two germline ends. The CDR3 contains 13 residues. CDR1 and CDR2 from the germline V gene are SGHNT and YENEEA.